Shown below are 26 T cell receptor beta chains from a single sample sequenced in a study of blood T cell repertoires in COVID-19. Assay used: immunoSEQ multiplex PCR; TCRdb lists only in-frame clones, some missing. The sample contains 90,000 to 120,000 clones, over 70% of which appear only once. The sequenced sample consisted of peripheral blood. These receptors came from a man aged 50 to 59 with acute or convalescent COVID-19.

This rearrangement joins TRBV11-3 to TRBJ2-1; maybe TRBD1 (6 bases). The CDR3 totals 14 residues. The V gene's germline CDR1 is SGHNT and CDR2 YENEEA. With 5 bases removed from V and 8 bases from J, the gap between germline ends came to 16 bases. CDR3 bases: TGTGCCAGCAGCCCCACAGGGTTTCAACATGAGCAGTTCTTC. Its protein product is CASSPTGFQHEQFF.

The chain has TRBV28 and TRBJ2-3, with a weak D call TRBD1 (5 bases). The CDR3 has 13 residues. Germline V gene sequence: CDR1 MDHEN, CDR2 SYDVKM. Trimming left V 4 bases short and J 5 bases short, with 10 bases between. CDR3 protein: CASSSRVRDTQYF. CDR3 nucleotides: TGTGCCAGCAGTTCCAGGGTAAGAGATACGCAGTATTTT.

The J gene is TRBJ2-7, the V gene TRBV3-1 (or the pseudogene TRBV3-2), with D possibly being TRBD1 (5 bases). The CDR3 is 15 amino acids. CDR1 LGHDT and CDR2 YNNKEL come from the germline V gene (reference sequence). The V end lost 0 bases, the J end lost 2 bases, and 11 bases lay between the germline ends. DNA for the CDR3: TGTGCCAGCAGCCAAGATAGGAGCAGGGCCTACGAGCAGTACTTC. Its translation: CASSQDRSRAYEQYF.

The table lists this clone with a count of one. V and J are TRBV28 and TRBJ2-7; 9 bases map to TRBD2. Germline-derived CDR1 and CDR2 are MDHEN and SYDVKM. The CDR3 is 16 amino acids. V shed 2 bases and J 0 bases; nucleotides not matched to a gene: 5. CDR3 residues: CASSLTSGGSSYEQYF. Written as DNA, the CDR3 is TGTGCCAGCAGTTTAACCAGCGGGGGGAGCTCCTACGAGCAGTACTTC.

CDR3 sequence (DNA): TGTGCCACCAGTGGTTCACAGGGGACCCAGCCCCAGCATTTT. Amino acid sequence: CATSGSQGTQPQHF. The V and J genes are TRBV24-1 and TRBJ1-5; 7 bases map to TRBD1. This CDR3 contains 14 residues. CDR1 and CDR2 (germline): KGHDR, SFDVKD. V dropped 5 bases and J dropped 7; count of bases not matched to a gene: 7.

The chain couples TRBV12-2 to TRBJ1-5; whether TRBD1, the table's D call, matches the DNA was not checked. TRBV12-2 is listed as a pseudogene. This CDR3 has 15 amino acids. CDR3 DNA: TGTGCAAGTCGCTTAGAGGGGGCTCTCGGTCAGCCCCAGCATTTT. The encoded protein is CASRLEGALGQPQHF.

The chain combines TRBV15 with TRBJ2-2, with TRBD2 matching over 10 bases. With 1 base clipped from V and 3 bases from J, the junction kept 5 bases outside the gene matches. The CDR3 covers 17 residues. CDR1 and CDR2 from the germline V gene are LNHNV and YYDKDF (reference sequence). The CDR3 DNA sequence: TGTGCCACCAGCAGAGGTCCTAGCGGGAGCGACACCGGGGAGCTGTTTTTT. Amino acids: CATSRGPSGSDTGELFF.

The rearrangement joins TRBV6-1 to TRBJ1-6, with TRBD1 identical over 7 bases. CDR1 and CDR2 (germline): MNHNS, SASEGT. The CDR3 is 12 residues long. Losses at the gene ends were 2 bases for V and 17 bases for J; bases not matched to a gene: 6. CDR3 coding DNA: TGTGCCAGCAGTGAACGGAGGGGGCGGGTCCACTTT. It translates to CASSERRGRVHF.

In DNA, the CDR3 is TGTGCCAGCAGCTTAGGAGGAAAATATGGCTACACCTTC. Its protein product is CASSLGGKYGYTF. The rearrangement joins TRBV11-2 to TRBJ1-2; D uncertain. Trimming left V 1 base short and J 5 bases short, with 8 bases between. CDR1 SGHAT and CDR2 FQNNGV come from the germline V gene. This CDR3 is 13 amino acids long.

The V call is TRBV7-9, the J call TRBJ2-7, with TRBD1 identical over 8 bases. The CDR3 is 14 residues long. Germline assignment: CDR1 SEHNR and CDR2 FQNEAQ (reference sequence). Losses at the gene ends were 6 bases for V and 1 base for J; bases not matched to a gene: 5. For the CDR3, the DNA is TGTGCCAGCAGTTTGGACAGGGAATCCTACGAGCAGTACTTC. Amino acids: CASSLDRESYEQYF.

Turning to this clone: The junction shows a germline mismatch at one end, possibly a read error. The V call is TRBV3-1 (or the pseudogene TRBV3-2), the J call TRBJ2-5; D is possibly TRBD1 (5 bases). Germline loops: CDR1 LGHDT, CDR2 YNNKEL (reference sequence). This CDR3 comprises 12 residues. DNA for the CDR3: TGTGCCAGCAGCCAAGTTGGCCGGCTACAGGACTTC. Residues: CASSQVGRLQDF.

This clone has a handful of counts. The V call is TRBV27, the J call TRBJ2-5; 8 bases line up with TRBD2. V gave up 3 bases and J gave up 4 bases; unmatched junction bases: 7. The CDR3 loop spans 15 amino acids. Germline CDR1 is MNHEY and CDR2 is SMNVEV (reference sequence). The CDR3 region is CASSFKRERVETQYF. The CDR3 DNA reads TGTGCCAGCAGTTTTAAGCGGGAGCGGGTAGAGACCCAGTACTTC.

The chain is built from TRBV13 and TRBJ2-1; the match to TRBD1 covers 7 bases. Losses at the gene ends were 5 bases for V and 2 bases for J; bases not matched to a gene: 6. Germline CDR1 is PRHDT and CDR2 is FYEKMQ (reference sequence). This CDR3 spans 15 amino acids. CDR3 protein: CASSRTGFAYNEQFF. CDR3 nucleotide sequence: TGTGCCAGCAGCCGGACAGGTTTCGCCTACAATGAGCAGTTCTTC.

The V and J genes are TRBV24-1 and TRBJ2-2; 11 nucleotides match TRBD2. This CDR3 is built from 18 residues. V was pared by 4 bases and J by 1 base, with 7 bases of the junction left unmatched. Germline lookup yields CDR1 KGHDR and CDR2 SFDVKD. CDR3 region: CATSDLPGLAVNTGELFF. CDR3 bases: TGTGCCACCAGTGACCTGCCGGGACTAGCGGTGAACACCGGGGAGCTGTTTTTT.

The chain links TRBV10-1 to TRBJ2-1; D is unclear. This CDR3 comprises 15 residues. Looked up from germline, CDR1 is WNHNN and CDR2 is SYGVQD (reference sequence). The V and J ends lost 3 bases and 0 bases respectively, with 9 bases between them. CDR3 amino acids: CASSERRSSYNEQFF. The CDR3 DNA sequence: TGCGCCAGCAGTGAACGGCGGAGCTCCTACAATGAGCAGTTCTTC.

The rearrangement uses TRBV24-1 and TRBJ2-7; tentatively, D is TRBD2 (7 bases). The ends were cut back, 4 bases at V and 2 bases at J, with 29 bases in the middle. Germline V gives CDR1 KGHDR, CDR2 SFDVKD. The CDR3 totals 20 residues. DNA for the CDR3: TGTGCCACCAGTGAACGCTGGGGGGGGGCGGGCCCCTCCGAAGCCTACGAGCAGTACTTC. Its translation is CATSERWGGAGPSEAYEQYF.

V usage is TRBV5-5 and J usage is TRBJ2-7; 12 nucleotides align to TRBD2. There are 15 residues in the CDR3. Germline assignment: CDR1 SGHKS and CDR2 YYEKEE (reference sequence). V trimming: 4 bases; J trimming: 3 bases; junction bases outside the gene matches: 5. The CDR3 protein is CASSARLAGVYEQYF. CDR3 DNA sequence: TGTGCCAGCAGCGCCAGACTAGCGGGAGTCTACGAGCAGTACTTC.

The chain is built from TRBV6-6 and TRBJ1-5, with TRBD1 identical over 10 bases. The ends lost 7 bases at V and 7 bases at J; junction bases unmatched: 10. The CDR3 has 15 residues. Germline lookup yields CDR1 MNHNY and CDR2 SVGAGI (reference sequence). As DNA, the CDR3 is TGTGCCAGCACCCCGACAGGGGGCCAAGGACAGCCCCAGCATTTT. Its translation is CASTPTGGQGQPQHF.

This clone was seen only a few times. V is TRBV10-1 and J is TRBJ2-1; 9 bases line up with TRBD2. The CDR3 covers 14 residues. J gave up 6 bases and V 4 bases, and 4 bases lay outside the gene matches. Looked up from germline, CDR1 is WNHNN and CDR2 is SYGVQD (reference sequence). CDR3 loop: CASSVTSGLNEQFF. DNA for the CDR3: TGCGCCAGCAGTGTGACTAGCGGACTCAATGAGCAGTTCTTC.

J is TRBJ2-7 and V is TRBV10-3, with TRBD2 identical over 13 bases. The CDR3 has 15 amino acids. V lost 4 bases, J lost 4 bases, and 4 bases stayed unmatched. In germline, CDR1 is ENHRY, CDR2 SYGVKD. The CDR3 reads CAISGTSGSTYEQYF. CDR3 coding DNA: TGTGCCATCAGTGGGACTAGCGGGAGTACTTACGAGCAGTACTTC.

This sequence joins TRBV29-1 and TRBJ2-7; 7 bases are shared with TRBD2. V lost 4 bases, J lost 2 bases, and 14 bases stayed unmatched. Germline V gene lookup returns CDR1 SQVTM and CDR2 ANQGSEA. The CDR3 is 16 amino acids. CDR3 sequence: CSVGLRERDGTYEQYF. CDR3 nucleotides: TGCAGCGTTGGGTTGAGGGAGCGGGACGGAACCTACGAGCAGTACTTC.

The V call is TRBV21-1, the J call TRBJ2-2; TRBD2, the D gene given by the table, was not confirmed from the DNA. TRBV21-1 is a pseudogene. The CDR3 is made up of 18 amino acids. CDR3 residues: CASSKGGVEPMEAGELFF. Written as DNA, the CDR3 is TGTGCCAGCAGCAAAGGAGGAGTAGAGCCCATGGAGGCCGGGGAGCTGTTTTTT.

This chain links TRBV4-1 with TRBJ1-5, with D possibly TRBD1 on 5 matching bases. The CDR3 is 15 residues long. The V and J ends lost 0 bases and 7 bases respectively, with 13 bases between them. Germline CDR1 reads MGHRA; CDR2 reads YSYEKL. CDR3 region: CASSQDRGRVQPQHF. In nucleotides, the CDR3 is TGCGCCAGCAGCCAAGATAGGGGCAGGGTACAGCCCCAGCATTTT.

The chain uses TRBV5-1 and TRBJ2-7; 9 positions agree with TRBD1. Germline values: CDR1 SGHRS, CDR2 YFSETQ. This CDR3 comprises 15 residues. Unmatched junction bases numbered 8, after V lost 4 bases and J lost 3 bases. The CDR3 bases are TGCGCCAGCAGCCTGGATGGACAGGGGCTCTACGAGCAGTACTTC. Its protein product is CASSLDGQGLYEQYF. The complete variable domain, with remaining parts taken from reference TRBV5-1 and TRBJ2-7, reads KAGVTQTPRYLIKTRGQQVTLSCSPISGHRSVSWYQQTPGQGLQFLFEYFSETQRNKGNFPGRFSGRQFSNSRSEMNVSTLELGDSALYLCASSLDGQGLYEQYFGPGTRLTVT.

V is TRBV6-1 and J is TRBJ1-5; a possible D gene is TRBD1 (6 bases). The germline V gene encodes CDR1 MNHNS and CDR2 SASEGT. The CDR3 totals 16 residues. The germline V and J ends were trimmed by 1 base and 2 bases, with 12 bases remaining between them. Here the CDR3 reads CASSEGTAVRNQPQHF. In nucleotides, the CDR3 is TGTGCCAGCAGTGAAGGGACAGCCGTACGCAATCAGCCCCAGCATTTT.

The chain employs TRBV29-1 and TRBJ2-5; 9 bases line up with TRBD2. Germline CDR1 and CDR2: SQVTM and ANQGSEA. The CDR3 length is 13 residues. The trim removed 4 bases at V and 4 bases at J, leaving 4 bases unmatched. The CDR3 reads CSVVAGVGETQYF. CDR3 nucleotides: TGCAGCGTTGTAGCGGGAGTAGGAGAGACCCAGTACTTC.